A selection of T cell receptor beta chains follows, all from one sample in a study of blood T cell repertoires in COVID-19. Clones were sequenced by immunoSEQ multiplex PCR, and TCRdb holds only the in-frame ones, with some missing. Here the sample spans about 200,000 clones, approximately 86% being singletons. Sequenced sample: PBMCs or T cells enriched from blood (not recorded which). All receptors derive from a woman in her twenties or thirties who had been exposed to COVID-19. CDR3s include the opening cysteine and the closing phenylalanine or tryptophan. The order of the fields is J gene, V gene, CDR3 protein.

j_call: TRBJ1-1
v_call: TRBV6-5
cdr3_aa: CASSYSGQGITEAFF

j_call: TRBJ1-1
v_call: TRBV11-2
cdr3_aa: CASSSITTGTEAFF

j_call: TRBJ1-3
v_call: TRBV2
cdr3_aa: CASSRNGGQYSSGNTIYF

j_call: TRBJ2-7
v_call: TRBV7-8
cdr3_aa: CASSPGLAIEQYF

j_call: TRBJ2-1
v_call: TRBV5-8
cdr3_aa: CASSHPGQGKVGDEQFF

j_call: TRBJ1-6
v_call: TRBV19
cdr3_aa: CASSDRGNSPLHF

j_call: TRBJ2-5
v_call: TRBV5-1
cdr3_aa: CASSFDRSETQYF

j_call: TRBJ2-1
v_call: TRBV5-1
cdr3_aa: CASSLDKKEGNEQFF

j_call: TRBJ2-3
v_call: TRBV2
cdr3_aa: CASSEAEPPYF

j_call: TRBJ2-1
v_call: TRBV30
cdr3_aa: CAWRGYNEQFF

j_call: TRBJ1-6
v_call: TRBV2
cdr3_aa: CASSERQGKNSPLHF

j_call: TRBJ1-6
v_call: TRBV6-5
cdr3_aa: CASSSREGSPLHF

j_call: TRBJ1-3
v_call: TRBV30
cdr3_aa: CAWSPPDRGGNTIYF

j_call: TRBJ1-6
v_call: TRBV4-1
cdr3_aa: CASSPAPTGQGASPLHF

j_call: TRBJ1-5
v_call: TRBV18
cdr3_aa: CASSPKGQGSYSNQPQHF

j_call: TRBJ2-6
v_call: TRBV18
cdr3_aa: CASSPPSISGANVLTF

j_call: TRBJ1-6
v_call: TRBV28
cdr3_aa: CASTSGGIWDNSPLHF

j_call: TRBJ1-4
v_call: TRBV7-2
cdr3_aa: CASSPQLSNEKLFF

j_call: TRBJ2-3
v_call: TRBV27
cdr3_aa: CASSLVGVTDTQYF

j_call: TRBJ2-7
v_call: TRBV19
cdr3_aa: CASSIGGYEQYF

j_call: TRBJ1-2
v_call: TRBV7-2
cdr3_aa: CASSEHAGTGVLGYTF

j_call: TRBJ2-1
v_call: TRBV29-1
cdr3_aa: CSAKTSLLANEQFF

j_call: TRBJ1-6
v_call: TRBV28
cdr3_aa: CASTVSSYNSPLHF

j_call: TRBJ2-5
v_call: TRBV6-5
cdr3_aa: CAIKGSSETQYF

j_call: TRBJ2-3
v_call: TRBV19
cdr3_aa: CASSMGGSPDTQYF

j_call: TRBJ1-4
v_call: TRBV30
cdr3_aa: CAWSVRTGGAANEKLFF

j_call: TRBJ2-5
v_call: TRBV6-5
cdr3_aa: CATKPGTKNQETQYF

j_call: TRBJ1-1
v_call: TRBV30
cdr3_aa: CAWSAGRNTEAFF